Below, 11 T cell receptor beta chains from the same sample are listed, as sequenced in a study of T cells in Graves' hyperthyroidism and ophthalmopathy. Using RNA transcripts as the source, TCR beta CDR3 regions were amplified. Primed by the HTBI set, a first-round RT-PCR was run on the TCR CDR3. One entry per CDR3 protein results from TCRdb running MiXCR on the multiplex PCR reads. The repertoire holds fewer than 400,000 distinct CDR3 sequences, with around a quarter as singletons. The sample consisted of blood. These receptors originate from a man between 45 and 60 years old with Graves' hyperthyroidism.

The V gene is TRBV6-2 or TRBV6-3, the J gene TRBJ2-1; 8 positions agree with TRBD1. V lost 4 bases, J lost 6 bases, and 11 bases stayed unmatched. CDR1 is MNHEY, CDR2 SVGEGT, per germline. The CDR3 is made up of 16 amino acids. CDR3 DNA: TGTGCCAGCAGTTCCCGCGGACAGGGTAACTCCAATGAGCAGTTCTTC. This codes for CASSSRGQGNSNEQFF.

This clonotype was detected a few times. The J gene is TRBJ2-6, the V gene TRBV11-1, with TRBD2 matching 8 bases. The CDR3 extends over 18 amino acids. Unmatched junction bases numbered 6, after V lost 2 bases and J lost 0 bases. Germline V gene lookup returns CDR1 SGHAT and CDR2 FQDESV (reference sequence). Here the CDR3 reads CASSLNWLAGSGANVLTF. DNA of the CDR3: TGTGCCAGCAGCTTAAACTGGCTAGCGGGCTCTGGGGCCAACGTCCTGACTTTC.

The table lists this clonotype with a few counts. J is TRBJ2-3 and V is TRBV20-1; D unclear. The CDR3 length is 12 residues. The V and J ends lost 5 bases and 3 bases respectively, with 9 bases between them. Germline-derived CDR1 and CDR2 are DFQATT and SNEGSKA (reference sequence). The CDR3 nucleotides are TGCAGTGCTGAGGACGGGACAGATACGCAGTATTTT. Translating gives CSAEDGTDTQYF.

This chain uses TRBV2 with TRBJ2-7; 10 bases match TRBD1. Germline CDR1 is SNHLY and CDR2 is FYNNEI. Trimming at V came to 5 bases and at J to 5 bases, leaving 9 bases not matched to a gene. This CDR3 is built from 15 residues. The chain's CDR3 is CASSPHGQGVNEQYF. Here the CDR3 DNA reads TGTGCCAGCAGTCCGCACGGACAGGGGGTCAACGAGCAGTACTTC.

CDR3 bases: TGTGCCAGTAACTCGGGTCGCAGGGGGAATTGGACTAATGAAAAACTGTTTTTT. Translating it yields CASNSGRRGNWTNEKLFF. The rearrangement joins TRBV19 to TRBJ1-4; 7 bases match TRBD1. The germline V gene has CDR1 LNHDA and CDR2 SQIVND (reference sequence). Trimming removed 7 bases from V and 2 bases from J; junction bases left unmatched: 16. CDR3 length: 18 amino acids.

Regarding this clonotype: Without the conserved terminal phenylalanine or tryptophan, this CDR3 likely stems from a read error. The rearrangement joins TRBV28 to TRBJ1-6; D not certain. The CDR3 contains 12 residues. The germline V gene has CDR1 MDHEN and CDR2 SYDVKM. Trimming took off 5 bases at V and 12 bases at J, with 11 bases between the two ends. CDR3 loop: CASSQRTLPLHL. CDR3 coding DNA: TGTGCCAGCAGTCAACGGACCTTACCCCTCCACCTT.

The chain has TRBV4-2 and TRBJ1-5, with a weak D call TRBD1 (5 bases). Trimming left V 1 base short and J 6 bases short, with 7 bases between. Germline CDR1 reads LGHNA; CDR2 reads YNFKEQ. The CDR3 is made up of 13 amino acids. CDR3 amino acids: CASSQVGTQPQHF. Written as DNA, the CDR3 is TGTGCCAGCAGCCAAGTAGGGACTCAGCCCCAGCATTTT.

The chain carries TRBV27 and TRBJ1-1, with D possibly matching TRBD1 (5 bases). CDR1 is MNHEY, CDR2 SMNVEV, per germline (reference sequence). The CDR3 is 13 amino acids. Between the trimmed V and J ends, which lost 6 bases and 3 bases, there was a span of 11 bases. The CDR3 is CASSDSRHTEAFF. CDR3 bases: TGTGCCAGCAGCGACAGTCGCCACACTGAAGCTTTCTTT.

For this clonotype: A junction end diverges from the germline sequence, so it may reflect a read error. CDR3 in DNA: TGCGCCAGCAGCTCAGGGGACGCCGGGGTGCTACAAGAGACCCAGTACTTC. This codes for CASSSGDAGVLQETQYF. V and J are TRBV7-2 and TRBJ2-5; a weak D match, TRBD1 (6 bases). The CDR3 spans 17 residues. Germline assignment: CDR1 SGHTA and CDR2 FQGNSA.

V gene TRBV6-2 or TRBV6-3 combines with J gene TRBJ2-1; D is perhaps TRBD2 (5 bases). V lost 5 bases and J lost 3, with 11 bases in between. The CDR3 spans 14 residues. Per germline, CDR1 MNHEY and CDR2 SVGEGT. The CDR3 region is CASSRSGVYNEQFF. CDR3 sequence (DNA): TGTGCCAGCAGTCGGAGCGGAGTCTACAATGAGCAGTTCTTC.

The chain recombines TRBV10-3 with TRBJ2-5, with 8 bases lining up with TRBD1. In germline, CDR1 is ENHRY, CDR2 SYGVKD. With 11 bases clipped from V and 2 bases from J, the junction kept 4 bases outside the gene matches. The CDR3 has 12 amino acids. CDR3 DNA: TGTGCCGCCAGGACAGGGCAAGAGACCCAGTACTTC. Residues: CAARTGQETQYF.